A single T cell receptor (beta chain) is shown here with its context. Self-reported history from a screening survey and questionnaire set each donor's cohort. Trimming took 1 base from V and 5 from J; bases not matched to a gene: 12. The V gene's germline CDR1 is SGHVS and CDR2 FQNEAQ. The CDR3 covers 17 residues. Sequencing was performed with immunoSEQ multiplex PCR; in TCRdb, only in-frame clones are kept and a portion is missing. Of some 300,000 clones listed, around nine tenths are singletons. The entry originates in a study of blood T cell repertoires in COVID-19. Sequenced input: PBMCs or T cells enriched from blood (not recorded which). V is TRBV7-8 and J is TRBJ2-7, with TRBD2 matching over 9 bases. The TCR comes from a woman aged 30 to 39 who had recovered from COVID-19. The CDR3: CASSLDHLAGVLNEQYF. DNA for the CDR3: TGTGCCAGCAGCTTAGATCACTTAGCGGGAGTACTCAACGAGCAGTACTTC.